Described below is a single T cell receptor beta chain sequence and its context. Its matching antigen is unknown. The sample belongs to a study of cytomegalovirus exposure and HLA in healthy donors. The PCR ran on 60 Vbeta and 13 Jbeta primers. Assay: immunoSEQ multiplex PCR; the TCRdb copy retains only in-frame clones and omits some. The sample carries some 100,000 clones, 65% to 85% recorded once. General observations from the study: Several top significant clusters appeared, in a later analysis, to be linked to common viral pathogens.

The receptor's source is a woman in her 70s in good health and CMV-seropositive. Sequencing was done on a sample of PBMCs.

CDR3 DNA: TGTGCCAGCACCCCGGGAATTCTCTGGGAAGCTTTCTTT. This gives the protein CASTPGILWEAFF. The chain joins TRBV6-1 to TRBJ1-1; no firm D call. Germline assignment: CDR1 MNHNS and CDR2 SASEGT. The V gene lost 7 bases and the J gene lost 8 bases, with 17 bases spanning the gap. This CDR3 comprises 13 residues.